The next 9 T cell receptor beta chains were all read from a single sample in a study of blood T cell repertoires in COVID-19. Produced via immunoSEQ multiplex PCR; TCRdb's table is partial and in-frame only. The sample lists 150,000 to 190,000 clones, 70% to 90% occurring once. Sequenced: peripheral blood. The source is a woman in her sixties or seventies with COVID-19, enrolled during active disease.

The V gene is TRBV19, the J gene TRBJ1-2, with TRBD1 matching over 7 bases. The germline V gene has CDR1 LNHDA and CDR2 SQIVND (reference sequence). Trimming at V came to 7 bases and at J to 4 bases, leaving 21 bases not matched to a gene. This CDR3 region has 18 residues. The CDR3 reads CASKSGGQLSGPLYGYTF. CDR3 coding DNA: TGTGCCAGTAAAAGCGGGGGACAGCTGTCCGGCCCCCTCTATGGCTACACCTTC.

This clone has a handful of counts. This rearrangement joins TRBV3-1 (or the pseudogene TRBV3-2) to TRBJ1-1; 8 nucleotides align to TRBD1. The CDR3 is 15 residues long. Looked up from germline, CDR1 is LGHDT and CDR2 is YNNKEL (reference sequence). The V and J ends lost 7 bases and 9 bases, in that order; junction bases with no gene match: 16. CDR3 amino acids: CASISTSQGAVQAFF. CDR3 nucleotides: TGTGCCAGCATCTCAACTTCCCAGGGGGCCGTACAAGCTTTCTTT.

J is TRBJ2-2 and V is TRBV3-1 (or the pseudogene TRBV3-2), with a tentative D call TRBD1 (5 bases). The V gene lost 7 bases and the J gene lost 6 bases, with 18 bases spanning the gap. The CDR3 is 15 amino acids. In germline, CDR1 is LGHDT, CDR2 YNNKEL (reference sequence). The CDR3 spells CASTPRQGLPGELFF. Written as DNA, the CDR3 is TGTGCCAGCACCCCCAGGCAGGGCCTTCCCGGGGAGCTGTTTTTT.

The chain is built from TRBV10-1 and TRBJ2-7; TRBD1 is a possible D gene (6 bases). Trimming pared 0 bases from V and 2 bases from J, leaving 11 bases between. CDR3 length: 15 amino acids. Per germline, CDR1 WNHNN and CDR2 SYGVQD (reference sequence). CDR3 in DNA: TGCGCCAGCAGTGAGTCGTACAGGGAGACCTACGAGCAGTACTTC. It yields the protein CASSESYRETYEQYF.

CDR3 sequence reads: CASRSGNNEKLFF. The CDR3 DNA is TGTGCCAGCAGGTCGGGAAATAATGAAAAACTGTTTTTT. The chain joins TRBV6-5 to TRBJ1-4; D is undetermined. V was clipped by 6 bases and J by 4 bases, with 9 bases between them. The length of the CDR3 is 13 residues. The V gene's germline CDR1 is MNHEY and CDR2 SVGAGI.

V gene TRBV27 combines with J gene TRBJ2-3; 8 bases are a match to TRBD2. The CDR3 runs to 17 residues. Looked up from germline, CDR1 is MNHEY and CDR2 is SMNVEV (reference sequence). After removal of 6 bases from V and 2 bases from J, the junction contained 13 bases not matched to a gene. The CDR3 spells CASRARGGGSPTDTQYF. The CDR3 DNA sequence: TGTGCCAGCAGGGCTCGGGGGGGCGGGAGTCCCACAGATACGCAGTATTTT.

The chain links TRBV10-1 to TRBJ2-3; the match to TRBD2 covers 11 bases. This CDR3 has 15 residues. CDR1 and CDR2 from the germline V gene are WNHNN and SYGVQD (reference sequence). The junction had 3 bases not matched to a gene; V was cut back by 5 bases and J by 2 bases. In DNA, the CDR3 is TGCGCCAGCAGTCCTAGCGGGAGGCCCACAGATACGCAGTATTTT. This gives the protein CASSPSGRPTDTQYF.

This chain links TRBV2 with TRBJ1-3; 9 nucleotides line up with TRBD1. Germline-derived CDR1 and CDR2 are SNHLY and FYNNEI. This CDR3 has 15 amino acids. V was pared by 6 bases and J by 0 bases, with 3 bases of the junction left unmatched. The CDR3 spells CASRGDRDSGNTIYF. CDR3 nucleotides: TGTGCCAGCAGGGGGGACAGGGACTCTGGAAACACCATATATTTT.

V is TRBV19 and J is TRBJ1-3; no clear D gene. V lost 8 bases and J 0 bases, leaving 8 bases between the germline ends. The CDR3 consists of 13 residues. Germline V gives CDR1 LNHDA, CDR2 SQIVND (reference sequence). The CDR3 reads CASVRGSGNTIYF. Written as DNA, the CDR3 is TGTGCCAGTGTCCGGGGCTCTGGAAACACCATATATTTT.